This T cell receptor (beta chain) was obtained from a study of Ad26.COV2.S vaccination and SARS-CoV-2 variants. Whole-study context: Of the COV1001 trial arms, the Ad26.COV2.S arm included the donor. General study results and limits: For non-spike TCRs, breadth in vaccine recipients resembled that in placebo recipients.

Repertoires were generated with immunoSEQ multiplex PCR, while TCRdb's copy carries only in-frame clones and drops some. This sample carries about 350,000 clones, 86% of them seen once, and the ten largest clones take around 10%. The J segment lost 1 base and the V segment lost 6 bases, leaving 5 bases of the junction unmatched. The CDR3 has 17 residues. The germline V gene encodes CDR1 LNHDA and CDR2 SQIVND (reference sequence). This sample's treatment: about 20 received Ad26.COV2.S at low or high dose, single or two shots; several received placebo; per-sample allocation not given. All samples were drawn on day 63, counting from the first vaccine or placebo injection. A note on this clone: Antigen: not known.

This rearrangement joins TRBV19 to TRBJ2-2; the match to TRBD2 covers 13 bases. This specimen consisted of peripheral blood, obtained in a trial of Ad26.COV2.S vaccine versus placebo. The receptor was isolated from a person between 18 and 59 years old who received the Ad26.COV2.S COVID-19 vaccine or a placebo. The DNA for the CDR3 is TGTGCCAGTAGCGGACTAGCGGGAGAGGGGAACACCGGGGAGCTGTTTTTT. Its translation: CASSGLAGEGNTGELFF.